This entry lists 21 T cell receptor beta chains sequenced from one sample in a study of T cell changes during pregnancy in multiple sclerosis. The method was immunoSEQ multiplex PCR; TCRdb's version includes in-frame clones alone and lacks a portion of them. The sample consists of about 96,000 clones, around 92% of them appearing once. Sequenced material: peripheral blood, taken in the first trimester of pregnancy. These receptors were taken from a female donor with multiple sclerosis, enrolled in a pregnancy study.

The chain has TRBV5-4 and TRBJ1-1; D possibly corresponds to TRBD1 (5 bases). V lost 4 bases to trimming and J lost 0 bases, with 13 bases between them. This CDR3 region has 15 residues. Germline values: CDR1 SGHNT, CDR2 YYREEE (reference sequence). The CDR3 DNA sequence: TGTGCCAGCAGCGGGCGAGGAGGGGTGAACACTGAAGCTTTCTTT. This codes for CASSGRGGVNTEAFF.

This chain links TRBV7-2 with TRBJ2-1; the match to TRBD1 covers 8 bases. The CDR3 sequence is 16 residues long. With 3 bases clipped from V and 4 bases from J, the junction kept 8 bases outside the gene matches. CDR1 and CDR2 from the germline V gene are SGHTA and FQGNSA. The CDR3 region has the DNA TGTGCCAGCAGCTTCACCCAACGACAGGGGTACAATGAGCAGTTCTTC. Residues: CASSFTQRQGYNEQFF.

This clone was detected only a few times. V gene TRBV29-1 combines with J gene TRBJ2-7; 7 positions match TRBD1. CDR3 length: 12 residues. V shed 7 bases and J 7 bases; nucleotides not matched to a gene: 10. Germline lookup yields CDR1 SQVTM and CDR2 ANQGSEA. The CDR3 loop reads CSGQTGTGEQYF. In DNA, the CDR3 is TGCAGCGGCCAGACAGGGACGGGAGAGCAGTACTTC.

This chain connects TRBV7-2 to TRBJ2-7, with 8 bases fitting TRBD2. Unmatched junction bases numbered 10, after V lost 7 bases and J lost 2 bases. The CDR3 contains 15 residues. Per the germline V gene, CDR1 is SGHTA and CDR2 is FQGNSA. This CDR3 is CASTTAGGNAYEQYF. DNA of the CDR3: TGTGCCAGCACCACGGCGGGAGGTAATGCCTACGAGCAGTACTTC.

This sequence joins TRBV29-1 and TRBJ1-2; D is perhaps TRBD1 (5 bases). This CDR3 has 13 residues. Germline V gene sequence: CDR1 SQVTM, CDR2 ANQGSEA. The V end lost 3 bases, the J end lost 8 bases, and 16 bases lay between the germline ends. The CDR3 DNA reads TGCAGCGTTGATGGTCAGGGTACAGGCGGCTACACCTTC. Amino acids: CSVDGQGTGGYTF.

The chain couples TRBV12-5 to TRBJ1-5; possible D gene TRBD1, 5 bases. The germline gives CDR1 LGHNT, CDR2 FRNRAP. The CDR3 is made up of 17 amino acids. Trimming took 0 bases from V and 0 from J, leaving 12 bases between them. CDR3 sequence (DNA): TGTGCTAGTGGTTTGGTAGAAAGGGGACTTAGCAATCAGCCCCAGCATTTT. As protein: CASGLVERGLSNQPQHF.

The chain has TRBV2 and TRBJ1-4, with 8 bases identical to TRBD1. The CDR3 is 14 residues long. Germline loops: CDR1 SNHLY, CDR2 FYNNEI. After removal of 5 bases from V and 4 bases from J, the junction contained 3 bases not matched to a gene. CDR3 bases: TGTGCCAGCAGTCAAGGACAGGGTAATGAAAAACTGTTTTTT. Encoded protein: CASSQGQGNEKLFF.

The chain carries TRBV4-1 and TRBJ1-4; tentative D call: TRBD1 (5 bases). The CDR3 is 16 residues long. Germline V gives CDR1 MGHRA, CDR2 YSYEKL. Trimming left V 0 bases short and J 3 bases short, with 11 bases between. CDR3 sequence reads: CASSQEGTGSNEKLFF. CDR3 bases: TGCGCCAGCAGCCAAGAAGGAACAGGTTCTAATGAAAAACTGTTTTTT.

This clone appeared a few times. This chain joins TRBV6-5 and TRBJ1-1, with 9 bases identical to TRBD1. Trimming cost V 4 bases and J 5 bases; bases outside gene matches: 5. The CDR3 contains 14 residues. Germline loops: CDR1 MNHEY, CDR2 SVGAGI. The CDR3 here is CASSWDRVRTEAFF. The CDR3, as DNA: TGTGCCAGCAGTTGGGACAGGGTACGGACTGAAGCTTTCTTT.

This chain links TRBV6-5 with TRBJ1-5; D is unclear. V lost 6 bases, J lost 4 bases, and 7 bases lay in between. The CDR3 is 12 residues long. Germline V gene sequence: CDR1 MNHEY, CDR2 SVGAGI. The CDR3 nucleotides are TGTGCCAGCAGCGAGACAAATCAGCCCCAGCATTTT. It encodes CASSETNQPQHF.

The rearrangement links TRBV6-5 to TRBJ2-7; 9 nucleotides align to TRBD1. Germline V gene sequence: CDR1 MNHEY, CDR2 SVGAGI. The CDR3 contains 13 residues. V was pared by 7 bases and J by 6 bases, with 7 bases of the junction left unmatched. CDR3 DNA sequence: TGTGCCAGCAAACAGGGGGCAGTAGGCGAGCAGTACTTC. This sequence encodes CASKQGAVGEQYF.

This chain uses TRBV6-1 with TRBJ2-3, with no clear D. This CDR3 region has 14 residues. The germline V gene has CDR1 MNHNS and CDR2 SASEGT. V lost 3 bases and J lost 1, with 8 bases in between. CDR3 coding DNA: TGTGCCAGCAGTGACGGCCTAGGCACAGATACGCAGTATTTT. Its translation: CASSDGLGTDTQYF.

This sequence joins TRBV2 and TRBJ1-5; D not certain. The V gene's germline CDR1 is SNHLY and CDR2 FYNNEI. Trimming removed 5 bases at V and 2 bases at J, with 13 bases between. This CDR3 has 15 amino acids. CDR3 region: CASSLRPAGNQPQHF. Here the CDR3 DNA reads TGTGCCAGCAGTCTAAGACCAGCGGGCAATCAGCCCCAGCATTTT.

This rearrangement joins TRBV9 to TRBJ2-1; 13 bases fit TRBD2. Per the germline V gene, CDR1 is SGDLS and CDR2 is YYNGEE. The trim removed 2 bases at V and 6 bases at J, leaving 8 bases unmatched. The CDR3 has 17 amino acids. The CDR3 sequence is CASSVGTSGTFGNEQFF. CDR3 DNA sequence: TGTGCCAGCAGCGTCGGGACTAGCGGGACCTTTGGCAATGAGCAGTTCTTC.

The chain joins TRBV9 to TRBJ2-3; 7 positions agree with TRBD1. V trimming: 4 bases; J trimming: 1 base; junction bases outside the gene matches: 6. Germline assignment: CDR1 SGDLS and CDR2 YYNGEE. The CDR3 is 15 amino acids. The CDR3 here is CASSQGTAGTDTQYF. For the CDR3, the DNA is TGTGCCAGCAGCCAGGGGACAGCCGGCACAGATACGCAGTATTTT.

The V gene is TRBV28, the J gene TRBJ1-2; 8 bases are a match to TRBD1. This CDR3 is 16 amino acids long. Germline V gene sequence: CDR1 MDHEN, CDR2 SYDVKM. The V gene end was trimmed by 6 bases and the J gene end by 4 bases; junction bases not matched to a gene: 13. The CDR3 spells CASSPLGGQAIYGYTF. The CDR3 nucleotides are TGTGCCAGCAGCCCACTGGGGGGACAGGCCATCTATGGCTACACCTTC.

The chain couples TRBV5-8 to TRBJ2-3, with TRBD1 matching 10 bases. There are 15 residues in the CDR3. V shed 0 bases and J 4 bases; nucleotides not matched to a gene: 2. Germline assignment: CDR1 SGHTS and CDR2 YDEGEE. The CDR3 protein is CASSLGQGAADTQYF. DNA for the CDR3: TGTGCCAGCAGCTTGGGACAGGGGGCGGCAGATACGCAGTATTTT.

The gene calls are TRBV6-1 and TRBJ2-4, with D possibly matching TRBD1 (6 bases). Trimming pared 2 bases from V and 1 base from J, leaving 6 bases between. This CDR3 has 14 amino acids. CDR1 is MNHNS and CDR2 is SASEGT in the germline V gene. In DNA, the CDR3 is TGTGCCAGCAGTGAACAGGGGGCCAAAAACATTCAGTACTTC. Residues: CASSEQGAKNIQYF.

This chain joins TRBV5-6 and TRBJ1-5; D is undetermined. Germline V CDR1 and CDR2: SGHDT, YYEEEE. Trimming shortened V by 0 bases and J by 6 bases, and 16 bases separated the two germline ends. The length of the CDR3 is 16 residues. CDR3 sequence (DNA): TGTGCCAGCAGCTTGGGTCGGGGAGGACTTGCTCAGCCCCAGCATTTT. Its protein product is CASSLGRGGLAQPQHF.

The rearrangement joins TRBV5-1 to TRBJ1-2; D call uncertain. From germline, CDR1 is SGHRS and CDR2 YFSETQ. Between the trimmed V and J ends, which lost 1 base and 6 bases, there was a span of 22 bases. The length of the CDR3 is 17 residues. The CDR3 nucleotides read TGCGCCAGCAGCTTGTTGTTGTTATTAGGAGGGAGTGATGGCTACACCTTC. Translating gives CASSLLLLLGGSDGYTF.

V gene TRBV14 combines with J gene TRBJ2-7; 7 nucleotides line up with TRBD2. Germline V lookup: CDR1 SGHDN, CDR2 FVKESK. The CDR3 sequence is 16 residues long. The ends lost 2 bases at V and 2 bases at J; junction bases unmatched: 9. In DNA form, the CDR3 reads TGTGCCAGCAGCCAATACGGTGGGAGGGCCGCCTACGAGCAGTACTTC. Translation: CASSQYGGRAAYEQYF.